A single sample is the source of the 6 T cell receptor beta chains below, sequenced in a study of OX40 agonist ivuxolimab in advanced cancers. Assay: immunoSEQ multiplex PCR; the TCRdb copy retains only in-frame clones and omits some. The sample records 100,000 to 150,000 clones, approximately 90% being singletons. The sample was CD4+ or CD8+ T cells sorted from blood, taken in a trial of the OX40 agonist ivuxolimab. The receptors derive from an adult with an advanced solid tumor such as melanoma, head and neck, liver or kidney cancer.

The chain uses TRBV4-1 and TRBJ2-7; TRBD1 aligns across 10 bases. Germline values: CDR1 MGHRA, CDR2 YSYEKL. The CDR3 totals 15 residues. The V gene end was trimmed by 5 bases and the J gene end by 4 bases; junction bases not matched to a gene: 8. The CDR3 DNA sequence: TGCGCCAGCAGCAAACTGACAGGGGGCGCGTACGAGCAGTACTTC. This codes for CASSKLTGGAYEQYF.

The chain is built from TRBV6-1 and TRBJ2-7; tentative D call: TRBD1 (5 bases). The CDR3 runs 14 residues. Per germline, CDR1 MNHNS and CDR2 SASEGT. The ends were cut back, 2 bases at V and 4 bases at J, with 12 bases in the middle. The CDR3 nucleotides read TGTGCCAGCAGTGAATGGTCCAGGGCTTACGAGCAGTACTTC. Amino acids: CASSEWSRAYEQYF.

This chain joins TRBV6-6 and TRBJ2-3, with 8 bases aligning to TRBD2. V lost 4 bases to trimming and J lost 6 bases; unmatched junction nucleotides: 9. The CDR3 is made up of 15 amino acids. The germline gives CDR1 MNHNY, CDR2 SVGAGI (reference sequence). The CDR3 protein is CASSFPAGAGDTQYF. The CDR3 region has the DNA TGTGCCAGCAGTTTCCCAGCGGGAGCAGGGGATACGCAGTATTTT.

V usage is TRBV10-3 and J usage is TRBJ1-4; possibly TRBD1 for D (6 bases). Trimming cost V 3 bases and J 7 bases, with 12 bases left between them. The CDR3 has 14 amino acids. Germline V CDR1 and CDR2: ENHRY, SYGVKD. In DNA, the CDR3 is TGTGCCATCAGTGAAAACAGGGCCGGTGAAAAACTGTTTTTT. Its translation is CAISENRAGEKLFF.

This clone was counted a few times. V gene TRBV19 combines with J gene TRBJ1-5, with D perhaps TRBD1 (5 bases). CDR1 LNHDA and CDR2 SQIVND come from the germline V gene (reference sequence). The ends were cut back, 4 bases at V and 14 bases at J, with 21 bases in the middle. CDR3 length equals 14 residues. CDR3 in amino acids: CASSTKERGGLKHF. The DNA of the CDR3 is TGTGCCAGTAGTACTAAGGAGAGGGGCGGTCTAAAGCATTTT.

The chain links TRBV28 to TRBJ1-5, with D tentatively TRBD1 (6 bases). CDR1 is MDHEN, CDR2 SYDVKM, per germline. The CDR3 contains 14 residues. Trimming took 7 bases from V and 4 from J, leaving 14 bases between them. The CDR3 DNA reads TGTGCCAGCAAAGTCGGACAGCAAAATCAGCCCCAGCATTTT. Translating it yields CASKVGQQNQPQHF.